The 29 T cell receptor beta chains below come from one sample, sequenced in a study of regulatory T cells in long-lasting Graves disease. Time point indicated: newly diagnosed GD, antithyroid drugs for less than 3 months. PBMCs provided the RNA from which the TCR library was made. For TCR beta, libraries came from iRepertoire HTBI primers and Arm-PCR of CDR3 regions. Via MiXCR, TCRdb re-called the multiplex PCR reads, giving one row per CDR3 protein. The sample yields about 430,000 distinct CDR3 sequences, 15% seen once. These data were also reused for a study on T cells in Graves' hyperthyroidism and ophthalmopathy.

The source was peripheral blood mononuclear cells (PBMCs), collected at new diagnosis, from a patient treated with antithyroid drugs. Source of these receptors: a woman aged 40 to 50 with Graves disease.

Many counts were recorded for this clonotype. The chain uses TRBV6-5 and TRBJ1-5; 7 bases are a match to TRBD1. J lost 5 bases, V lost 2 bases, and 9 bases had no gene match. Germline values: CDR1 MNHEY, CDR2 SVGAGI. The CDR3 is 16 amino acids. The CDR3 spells CASSYPPGTAHQPQHF. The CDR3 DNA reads TGTGCCAGCAGTTACCCCCCTGGGACAGCTCATCAGCCCCAGCATTTT.

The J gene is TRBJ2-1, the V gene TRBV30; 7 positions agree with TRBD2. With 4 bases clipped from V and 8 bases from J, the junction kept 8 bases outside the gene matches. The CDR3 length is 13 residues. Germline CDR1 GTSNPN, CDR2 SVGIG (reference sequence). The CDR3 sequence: CAWNGGRGHEQFF. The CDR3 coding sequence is TGTGCCTGGAACGGTGGGAGGGGTCATGAGCAGTTCTTC.

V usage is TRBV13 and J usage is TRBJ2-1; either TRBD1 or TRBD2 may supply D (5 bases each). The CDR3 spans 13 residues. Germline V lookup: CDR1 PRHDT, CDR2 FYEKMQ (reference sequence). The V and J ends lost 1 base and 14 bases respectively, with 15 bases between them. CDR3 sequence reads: CASSLARDQREFF. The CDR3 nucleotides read TGTGCCAGCAGCTTAGCCCGGGACCAAAGGGAGTTCTTC.

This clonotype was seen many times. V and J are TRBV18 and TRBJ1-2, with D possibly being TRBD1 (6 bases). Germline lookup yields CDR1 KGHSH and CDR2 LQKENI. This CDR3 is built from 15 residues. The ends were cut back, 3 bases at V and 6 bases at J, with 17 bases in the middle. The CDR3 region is CASSPRNRDGNGYTF. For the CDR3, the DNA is TGTGCCAGCTCACCCAGGAACAGGGACGGGAATGGCTACACCTTC.

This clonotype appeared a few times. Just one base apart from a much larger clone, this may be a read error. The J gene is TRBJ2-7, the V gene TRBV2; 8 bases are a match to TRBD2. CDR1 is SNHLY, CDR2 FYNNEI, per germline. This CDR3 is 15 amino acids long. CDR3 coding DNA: TGTGCCAGCAGTGAAACAGCGGGAGTTTTCTCCGAGCAGTGCTTC. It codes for CASSETAGVFSEQCF.

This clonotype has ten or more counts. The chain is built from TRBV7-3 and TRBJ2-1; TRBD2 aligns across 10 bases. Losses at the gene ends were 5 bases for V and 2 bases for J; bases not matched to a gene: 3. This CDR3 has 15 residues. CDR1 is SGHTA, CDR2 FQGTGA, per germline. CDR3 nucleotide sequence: TGTGCCAGCAGCGCGACTAGCGGGCCCTACAATGAGCAGTTCTTC. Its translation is CASSATSGPYNEQFF.

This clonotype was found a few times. The CDR3 DNA sequence: TGTGCCACCAGCAGACAAAATTCCCCGGGACGCTATCCCTACGAGCAGTACTTC. Protein: CATSRQNSPGRYPYEQYF. This chain joins TRBV15 and TRBJ2-7; tentatively, D is TRBD1 or TRBD2 (5 bases each). This CDR3 contains 18 residues. V was pared by 2 bases and J by 2 bases, with 22 bases between. Germline CDR1 LNHNV, CDR2 YYDKDF (reference sequence).

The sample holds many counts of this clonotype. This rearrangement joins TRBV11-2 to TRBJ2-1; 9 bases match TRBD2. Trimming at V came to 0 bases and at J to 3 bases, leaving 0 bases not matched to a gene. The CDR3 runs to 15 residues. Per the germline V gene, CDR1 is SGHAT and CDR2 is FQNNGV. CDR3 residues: CASSLELAGYNEQFF. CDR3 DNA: TGTGCCAGCAGCTTAGAACTAGCGGGCTACAATGAGCAGTTCTTC. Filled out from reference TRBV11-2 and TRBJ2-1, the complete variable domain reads EAGVAQSPRYKIIEKRQSVAFWCNPISGHATLYWYQQILGQGPKLLIQFQNNGVVDDSQLPKDRFSAERLKGVDSTLKIQPAKLEDSAVYLCASSLELAGYNEQFFGPGTRLTVL.

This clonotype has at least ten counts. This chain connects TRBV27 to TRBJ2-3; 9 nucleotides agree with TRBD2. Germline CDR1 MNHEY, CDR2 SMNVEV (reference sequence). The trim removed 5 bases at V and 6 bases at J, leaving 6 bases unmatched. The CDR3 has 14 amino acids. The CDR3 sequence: CASSNSGSYDTQYF. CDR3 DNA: TGTGCCAGCAGTAATAGCGGGAGCTACGATACGCAGTATTTT.

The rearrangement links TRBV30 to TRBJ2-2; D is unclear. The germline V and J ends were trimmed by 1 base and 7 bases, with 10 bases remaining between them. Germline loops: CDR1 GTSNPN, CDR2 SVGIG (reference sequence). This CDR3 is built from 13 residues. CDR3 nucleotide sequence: TGTGCCTGGAGTGCCATGGGCAACGGGGAGCTGTTTTTT. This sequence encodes CAWSAMGNGELFF.

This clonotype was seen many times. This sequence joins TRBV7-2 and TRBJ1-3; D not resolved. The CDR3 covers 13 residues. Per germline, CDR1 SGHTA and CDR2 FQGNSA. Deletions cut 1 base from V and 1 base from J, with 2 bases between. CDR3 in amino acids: CASSLDSGNTIYF. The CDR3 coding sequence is TGTGCCAGCAGCTTAGATTCTGGAAACACCATATATTTT.

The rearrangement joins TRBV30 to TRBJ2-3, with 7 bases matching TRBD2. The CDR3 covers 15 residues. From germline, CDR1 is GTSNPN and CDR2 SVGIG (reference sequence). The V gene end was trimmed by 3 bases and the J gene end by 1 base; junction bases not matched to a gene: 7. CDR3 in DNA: TGTGCCTGGAGCCCGGGGGGATTAGGCACAGATACGCAGTATTTT. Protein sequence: CAWSPGGLGTDTQYF.

The CDR3 DNA reads as TGTGCCAGCAGAGTGGACAGCGGCGAGCAGTACTTC. It yields the protein CASRVDSGEQYF. This chain joins TRBV2 and TRBJ2-7, with D perhaps TRBD1 (6 bases). With 6 bases removed from V and 6 bases from J, the gap between germline ends came to 12 bases. The germline gives CDR1 SNHLY, CDR2 FYNNEI. The CDR3 totals 12 residues.

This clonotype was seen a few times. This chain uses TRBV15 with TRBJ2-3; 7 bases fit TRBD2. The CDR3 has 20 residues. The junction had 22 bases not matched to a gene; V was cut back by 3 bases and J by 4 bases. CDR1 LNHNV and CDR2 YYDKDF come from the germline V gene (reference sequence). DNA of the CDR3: TGTGCCACCAGCAGCGAGCGGGCCCAGTTTTGGGGGGAGGGTCCAGATACGCAGTATTTT. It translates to CATSSERAQFWGEGPDTQYF. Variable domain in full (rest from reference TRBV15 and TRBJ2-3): DAMVIQNPRYQVTQFGKPVTLSCSQTLNHNVMYWYQQKSSQAPKLLFHYYDKDFNNEADTPDNFQSRRPNTSFCFLDIRSPGLGDTAMYLCATSSERAQFWGEGPDTQYFGPGTRLTVL.

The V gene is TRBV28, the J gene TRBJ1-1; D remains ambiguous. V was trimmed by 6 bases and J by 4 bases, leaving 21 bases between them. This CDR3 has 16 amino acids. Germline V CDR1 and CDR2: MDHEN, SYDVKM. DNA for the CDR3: TGTGCCAGCAGCCTCAACCTCCCCCCGGGTCCCACTGAAGCTTTCTTT. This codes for CASSLNLPPGPTEAFF.

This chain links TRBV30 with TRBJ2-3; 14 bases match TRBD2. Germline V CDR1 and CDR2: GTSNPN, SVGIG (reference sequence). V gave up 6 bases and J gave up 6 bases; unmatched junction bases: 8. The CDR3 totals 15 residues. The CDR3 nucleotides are TGTGCCTGTCGACTAGCGGGAGGGCCGGGGGATACGCAGTATTTT. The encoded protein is CACRLAGGPGDTQYF.

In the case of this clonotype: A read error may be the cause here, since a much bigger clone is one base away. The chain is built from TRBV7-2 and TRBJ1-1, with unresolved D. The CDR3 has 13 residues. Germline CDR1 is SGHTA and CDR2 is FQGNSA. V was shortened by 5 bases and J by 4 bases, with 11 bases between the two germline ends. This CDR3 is CASSPGSVTEAFF. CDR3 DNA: TGTGCCAGCAGCCCAGGTAGTGTCACTGAAGCTTTCTTT.

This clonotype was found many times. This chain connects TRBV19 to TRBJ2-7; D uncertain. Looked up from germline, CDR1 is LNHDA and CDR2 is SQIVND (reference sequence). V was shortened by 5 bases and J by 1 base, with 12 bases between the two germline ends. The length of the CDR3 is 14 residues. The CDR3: CASSAAFDSYEQYF. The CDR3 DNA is TGTGCCAGTAGTGCAGCCTTCGATTCCTACGAGCAGTACTTC.

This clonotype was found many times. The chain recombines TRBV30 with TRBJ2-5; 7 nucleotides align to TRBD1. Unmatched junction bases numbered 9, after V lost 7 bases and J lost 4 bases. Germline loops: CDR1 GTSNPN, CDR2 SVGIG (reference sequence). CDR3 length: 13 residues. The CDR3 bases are TGTGCCTCGGGACAGCGTACCGGAGAGACCCAGTACTTC. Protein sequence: CASGQRTGETQYF.

CDR3 sequence: CASSLVRAGQETQYF. The CDR3 DNA reads TGTGCCAGCAGCTTAGTGAGGGCAGGTCAAGAGACCCAGTACTTC. The chain carries TRBV11-2 and TRBJ2-1, with TRBD2 as a possible D gene (5 bases). Judging by the DNA end, TRBJ2-5 fits better; the J call may be wrong. This CDR3 has 15 residues. Germline V gene lookup returns CDR1 SGHAT and CDR2 FQNNGV.

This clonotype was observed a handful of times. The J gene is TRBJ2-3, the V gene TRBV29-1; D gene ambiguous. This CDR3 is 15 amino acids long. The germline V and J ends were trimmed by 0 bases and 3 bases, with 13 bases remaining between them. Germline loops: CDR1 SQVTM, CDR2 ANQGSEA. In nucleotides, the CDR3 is TGCAGCGTTGAAGAAGGAGTTCCCCCTACAGATACGCAGTATTTT. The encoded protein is CSVEEGVPPTDTQYF.

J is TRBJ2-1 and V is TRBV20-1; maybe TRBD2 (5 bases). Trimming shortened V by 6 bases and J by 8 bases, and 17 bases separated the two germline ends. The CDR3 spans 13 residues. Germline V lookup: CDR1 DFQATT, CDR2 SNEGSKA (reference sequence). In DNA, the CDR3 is TGCAGTGCGAGGTCCCCACTGAGGGATGAGCAGTTCTTC. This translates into CSARSPLRDEQFF.

The chain's CDR3 is CASSKGGGGTEAFF. The CDR3 DNA reads as TGTGCCAGCAGCAAAGGGGGGGGGGGCACTGAAGCTTTCTTT. V usage is TRBV7-9 and J usage is TRBJ1-1, with D possibly TRBD1 on 6 matching bases. This CDR3 has 14 residues. Looked up from germline, CDR1 is SEHNR and CDR2 is FQNEAQ (reference sequence). Deletions cut 5 bases from V and 4 bases from J, with 14 bases between.

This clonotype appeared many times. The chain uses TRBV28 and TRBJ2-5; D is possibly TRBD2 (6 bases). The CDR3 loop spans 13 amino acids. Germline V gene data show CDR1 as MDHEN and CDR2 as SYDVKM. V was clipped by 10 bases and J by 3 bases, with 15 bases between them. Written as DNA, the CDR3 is TGTGCCACCCGAAGGACGGGGGAAGAGACCCAGTACTTC. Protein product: CATRRTGEETQYF.

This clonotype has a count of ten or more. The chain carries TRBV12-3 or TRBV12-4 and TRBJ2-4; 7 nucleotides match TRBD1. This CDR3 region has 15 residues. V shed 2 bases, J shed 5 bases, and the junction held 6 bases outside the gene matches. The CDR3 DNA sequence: TGTGCCAGCAGTTTAAAGGGGGCTGGGGAAAACATTCAGTACTTC. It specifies CASSLKGAGENIQYF.

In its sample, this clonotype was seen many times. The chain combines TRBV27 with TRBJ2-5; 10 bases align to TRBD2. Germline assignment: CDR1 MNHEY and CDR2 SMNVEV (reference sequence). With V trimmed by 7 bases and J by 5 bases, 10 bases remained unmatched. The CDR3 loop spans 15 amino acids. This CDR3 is CASNPRAGGDETQYF. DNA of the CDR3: TGTGCCAGCAATCCTCGAGCGGGAGGGGATGAGACCCAGTACTTC.

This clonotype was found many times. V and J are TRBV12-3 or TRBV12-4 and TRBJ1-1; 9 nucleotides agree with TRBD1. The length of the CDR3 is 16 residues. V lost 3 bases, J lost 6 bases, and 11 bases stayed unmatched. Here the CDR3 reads CASSFGTGRANAEAFF. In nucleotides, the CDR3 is TGTGCCAGCAGTTTTGGGACAGGGAGGGCTAACGCTGAAGCTTTCTTT.

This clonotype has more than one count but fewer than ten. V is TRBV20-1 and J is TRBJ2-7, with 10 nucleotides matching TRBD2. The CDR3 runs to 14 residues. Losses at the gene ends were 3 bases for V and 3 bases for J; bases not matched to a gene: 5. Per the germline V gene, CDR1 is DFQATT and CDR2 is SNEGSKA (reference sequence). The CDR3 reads CSASPSGRFYEQYF. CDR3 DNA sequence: TGCAGTGCTAGCCCTAGCGGGAGATTCTACGAGCAGTACTTC.

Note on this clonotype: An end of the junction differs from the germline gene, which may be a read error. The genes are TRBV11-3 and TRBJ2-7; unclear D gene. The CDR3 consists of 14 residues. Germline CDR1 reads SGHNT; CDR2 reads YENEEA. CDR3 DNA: TGTGCCAGCAGCTTAGTTTCACCATCCTGCGAGCAGTACTTC. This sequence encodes CASSLVSPSCEQYF.